Shown below are 29 T cell receptor beta chains from a single sample sequenced in a study of blood T cell repertoires in COVID-19. Some clones are missing from TCRdb's copy, which holds only in-frame ones; the method was immunoSEQ multiplex PCR. This sample has under 100,000 clones; roughly nine tenths occur once, and the top ten carry around 5.2%. Sequencing used peripheral blood. These receptors came from a man aged 55 to 70 with COVID-19, enrolled during active disease.

This clone was observed a few times. CDR3 amino acids: CARSLGLAGGYNEQFF. CDR3 in DNA: TGTGCCAGAAGCTTGGGACTAGCGGGAGGATACAATGAGCAGTTCTTC. The chain links TRBV5-3 to TRBJ2-1, with TRBD2 identical over 13 bases. TRBV5-3 is sorted into the ORF group, with uncertain function. After removal of 0 bases from V and 4 bases from J, the junction contained 1 base not matched to a gene. The CDR3 spans 16 residues.

In DNA form, the CDR3 reads TGTGCCAGCAGTTTGAGTTCGAACACTGAAGCTTTCTTT. Protein sequence: CASSLSSNTEAFF. This chain links TRBV28 with TRBJ1-1; no clear D. The CDR3 loop spans 13 amino acids. Germline CDR1 MDHEN, CDR2 SYDVKM. V dropped 3 bases and J dropped 1 base, with 6 bases sitting between them. Combining the CDR3 with reference TRBV28 and TRBJ1-1 gives the whole variable domain DVKVTQSSRYLVKRTGEKVFLECVQDMDHENMFWYRQDPGLGLRLIYFSYDVKMKEKGDIPEGYSVSREKKERFSLILESASTNQTSMYLCASSLSSNTEAFFGQGTRLTVV.

The chain combines TRBV6-2 or TRBV6-3 with TRBJ1-4; the match to TRBD1 covers 7 bases. CDR1 is MNHEY, CDR2 SVGEGT, per germline. CDR3 length: 14 amino acids. V shed 4 bases, J shed 4 bases, and the junction held 3 bases outside the gene matches. CDR3 sequence reads: CASSWTGLNEKLFF. CDR3 nucleotides: TGTGCCAGCAGTTGGACAGGCCTTAATGAAAAACTGTTTTTT.

The V and J genes are TRBV6-5 and TRBJ2-7, with 9 nucleotides matching TRBD1. CDR3 length: 14 amino acids. Germline-derived CDR1 and CDR2 are MNHEY and SVGAGI. The V and J ends lost 6 bases and 3 bases, in that order; junction bases with no gene match: 6. The CDR3 nucleotides read TGTGCCAGCAGCCCGGACAGGGGTTTCTACGAGCAGTACTTC. As protein: CASSPDRGFYEQYF.

This chain joins TRBV29-1 and TRBJ2-7; TRBD1 matches at 9 bases. CDR1 is SQVTM, CDR2 ANQGSEA, per germline. The junction had 7 bases not matched to a gene; V was cut back by 5 bases and J by 2 bases. The CDR3 covers 14 residues. CDR3 protein: CSVLLGQGAYEQYF. The DNA of the CDR3 is TGCAGCGTTCTCCTGGGACAGGGTGCCTACGAGCAGTACTTC.

This chain connects TRBV7-3 to TRBJ2-1; 14 nucleotides align to TRBD2. Germline CDR1 is SGHTA and CDR2 is FQGTGA. The trim removed 5 bases at V and 7 bases at J, leaving 4 bases unmatched. The CDR3 runs to 15 residues. CDR3 sequence reads: CASSEGLAGVNEQFF. CDR3 in DNA: TGTGCCAGCAGCGAGGGACTAGCGGGAGTGAATGAGCAGTTCTTC.

The chain joins TRBV7-2 to TRBJ2-7; TRBD2 is a possible D gene (6 bases). V lost 1 base and J 0 bases, leaving 13 bases between the germline ends. Germline V CDR1 and CDR2: SGHTA, FQGNSA. CDR3 size: 16 residues. The CDR3 DNA reads TGTGCCAGCAGCTTAGACGGCGGGGACTCCTCCTACGAGCAGTACTTC. Translation: CASSLDGGDSSYEQYF.

The V and J genes are TRBV19 and TRBJ1-2, with 7 bases lining up with TRBD1. Germline CDR1 and CDR2: LNHDA and SQIVND (reference sequence). The CDR3 contains 12 residues. Trimming at V came to 4 bases and at J to 10 bases, leaving 6 bases not matched to a gene. The CDR3 coding sequence is TGTGCCAGTAGTAACCGGGACAGTGACTACACCTTC. It specifies CASSNRDSDYTF. Combining the CDR3 with reference TRBV19 and TRBJ1-2 gives the whole variable domain DGGITQSPKYLFRKEGQNVTLSCEQNLNHDAMYWYRQDPGQGLRLIYYSQIVNDFQKGDIAEGYSVSREKKESFPLTVTSAQKNPTAFYLCASSNRDSDYTFGSGTRLTVV.

This chain links TRBV15 with TRBJ1-1, with 10 bases fitting TRBD1. This CDR3 comprises 15 residues. V shed 0 bases and J 4 bases; nucleotides not matched to a gene: 2. Germline CDR1 and CDR2: LNHNV and YYDKDF (reference sequence). CDR3 coding DNA: TGTGCCACCAGCAGAGATAGGGACAGGGGCACTGAAGCTTTCTTT. Amino acids: CATSRDRDRGTEAFF.

The gene calls are TRBV19 and TRBJ2-6, with D perhaps TRBD2 (5 bases). The CDR3 totals 17 residues. CDR1 is LNHDA, CDR2 SQIVND, per germline (reference sequence). The V gene lost 0 bases and the J gene lost 4 bases, with 13 bases spanning the gap. The CDR3 region has the DNA TGTGCCAGTAGTATAGATTTGGGAGAAGCCGGGGCCAACGTCCTGACTTTC. The encoded protein is CASSIDLGEAGANVLTF.

DNA of the CDR3: TGTGCCAGCAGTCGGGACAGGGAATTCGAAAAACTGTTTTTT. Translation: CASSRDREFEKLFF. V gene TRBV2 combines with J gene TRBJ1-4; 9 nucleotides agree with TRBD1. CDR3 length: 14 amino acids. V dropped 5 bases and J dropped 8; count of bases not matched to a gene: 6. Germline assignment: CDR1 SNHLY and CDR2 FYNNEI.

The rearrangement uses TRBV5-1 and TRBJ2-1; 11 bases are shared with TRBD2. The length of the CDR3 is 16 residues. Germline-derived CDR1 and CDR2 are SGHRS and YFSETQ. Trimming removed 0 bases from V and 10 bases from J; junction bases left unmatched: 9. In DNA, the CDR3 is TGCGCCAGCAGCTTGGAGGCTAGCGGGAGGTATGGGGAGCAGTTCTTC. Translated, it gives CASSLEASGRYGEQFF.

In this sample, this clone turned up once. The chain uses TRBV2 and TRBJ2-7; D is undetermined. Germline lookup yields CDR1 SNHLY and CDR2 FYNNEI. CDR3 length equals 12 residues. Trimming removed 5 bases from V and 6 bases from J, with 11 bases in between. The CDR3 bases are TGTGCCAGCAGTCCCGAGTCCCTCGAGCAGTACTTC. This encodes CASSPESLEQYF.

J is TRBJ1-3 and V is TRBV7-9, with 10 bases that match TRBD1. From germline, CDR1 is SEHNR and CDR2 FQNEAQ (reference sequence). This CDR3 has 16 amino acids. With V trimmed by 6 bases and J by 0 bases, 5 bases remained unmatched. The chain's CDR3 is CASRSDRGYSGNTIYF. For the CDR3, the DNA is TGTGCCAGCAGATCGGACAGGGGGTACTCTGGAAACACCATATATTTT. The variable domain in full, completed from reference TRBV7-9 and TRBJ1-3, reads DTGVSQNPRHKITKRGQNVTFRCDPISEHNRLYWYRQTLGQGPEFLTYFQNEAQLEKSRLLSDRFSAERPKGSFSTLEIQRTEQGDSAMYLCASRSDRGYSGNTIYFGEGSWLTVV.

The rearrangement joins TRBV5-1 to TRBJ2-7, with 11 bases identical to TRBD1. V trimming: 3 bases; J trimming: 5 bases; junction bases outside the gene matches: 4. The CDR3 runs 14 residues. Germline assignment: CDR1 SGHRS and CDR2 YFSETQ. This CDR3 reads CASSSDRGLNEQYF. Here the CDR3 DNA reads TGCGCCAGCAGCTCGGACAGGGGGCTCAACGAGCAGTACTTC.

This CDR3 reads CASSVGQFGYTF. The CDR3 nucleotides read TGTGCCAGCAGCGTCGGACAGTTCGGCTACACCTTC. The chain employs TRBV11-3 and TRBJ1-2; possibly TRBD1 for D (6 bases). The germline V gene encodes CDR1 SGHNT and CDR2 YENEEA. The CDR3 loop spans 12 amino acids. V was cut by 5 bases and J by 8 bases, with 12 bases left in between.

DNA of the CDR3: TGTGCCAGCAGCCAAGATAGGCAGGGAGGGAGCGAGCAGTACTTC. Encoded protein: CASSQDRQGGSEQYF. The chain employs TRBV4-2 and TRBJ2-7; 7 nucleotides agree with TRBD2. With 0 bases clipped from V and 6 bases from J, the junction kept 8 bases outside the gene matches. The CDR3 runs to 15 residues. Looked up from germline, CDR1 is LGHNA and CDR2 is YNFKEQ.

The rearrangement links TRBV7-9 to TRBJ2-5; D is undetermined. The CDR3 contains 12 residues. Per the germline V gene, CDR1 is SEHNR and CDR2 is FQNEAQ (reference sequence). Trimming took 0 bases from V and 5 from J, leaving 4 bases between them. CDR3 amino acids: CASSLASETQYF. CDR3 DNA sequence: TGTGCCAGCAGCTTAGCCTCCGAGACCCAGTACTTC.

V is TRBV4-2 and J is TRBJ2-2; 9 bases map to TRBD1. The V and J ends lost 4 bases and 2 bases, in that order; junction bases with no gene match: 5. Germline values: CDR1 LGHNA, CDR2 YNFKEQ. The CDR3 consists of 16 residues. The CDR3 region has the DNA TGTGCCAGCAGCCTCGGACAGGGGTTTAACACCGGGGAGCTGTTTTTT. This gives the protein CASSLGQGFNTGELFF.

V gene TRBV7-9 combines with J gene TRBJ2-1, with 11 bases fitting TRBD2. Germline CDR1 reads SEHNR; CDR2 reads FQNEAQ (reference sequence). Trimming removed 7 bases from V and 1 base from J; junction bases left unmatched: 6. This CDR3 spans 16 amino acids. The CDR3 bases are TGTGCCAGCAAGCCGACTAGCGGGACGTCCTACAATGAGCAGTTCTTC. It specifies CASKPTSGTSYNEQFF.

The chain combines TRBV5-1 with TRBJ1-4; D gene unclear. Germline CDR1 reads SGHRS; CDR2 reads YFSETQ. Trimming took 4 bases from V and 4 from J, leaving 17 bases between them. The CDR3 spans 16 residues. CDR3 residues: CASSPREVDYNEKLFF. CDR3 DNA: TGCGCCAGCAGCCCCCGAGAGGTGGATTATAATGAAAAACTGTTTTTT.

The chain employs TRBV7-2 and TRBJ1-5; 8 positions match TRBD1. Germline CDR1 and CDR2: SGHTA and FQGNSA. The CDR3 consists of 14 residues. Unmatched junction bases numbered 6, after V lost 4 bases and J lost 7 bases. CDR3 sequence (DNA): TGTGCCAGCAGCTATAACAGGGGGGAGCAGCCCCAGCATTTT. Translated: CASSYNRGEQPQHF.

The chain couples TRBV15 to TRBJ2-5, with TRBD2 matching 11 bases. The CDR3 spans 18 residues. The V segment lost 3 bases and the J segment 3 bases; nucleotides outside the gene matches: 12. Germline V CDR1 and CDR2: LNHNV, YYDKDF (reference sequence). CDR3 sequence: CATSRGGTSGSQEETQYF. The CDR3 nucleotides are TGTGCCACCAGCAGGGGCGGGACTAGCGGATCACAAGAAGAGACCCAGTACTTC. The full variable domain, rest sourced from reference TRBV15 and TRBJ2-5, is DAMVIQNPRYQVTQFGKPVTLSCSQTLNHNVMYWYQQKSSQAPKLLFHYYDKDFNNEADTPDNFQSRRPNTSFCFLDIRSPGLGDTAMYLCATSRGGTSGSQEETQYFGPGTRLLVL.

The chain links TRBV7-8 to TRBJ1-4; TRBD1 matches 9 bases. The CDR3 runs 17 residues. Germline lookup yields CDR1 SGHVS and CDR2 FQNEAQ. V lost 4 bases, J lost 2 bases, and 8 bases stayed unmatched. The CDR3 reads CASSSGNRGLTNEKLFF. Written as DNA, the CDR3 is TGTGCCAGCAGCTCGGGGAACAGGGGGCTGACTAATGAAAAACTGTTTTTT.

This clone has only a few counts. This rearrangement joins TRBV11-1 to TRBJ2-7; 9 bases line up with TRBD2. The length of the CDR3 is 14 residues. Germline loops: CDR1 SGHAT, CDR2 FQDESV (reference sequence). The V segment lost 5 bases and the J segment 0 bases; nucleotides outside the gene matches: 2. The CDR3 nucleotides read TGTGCCAGCAGCCAGACTAGCGGCTCCTACGAGCAGTACTTC. Protein sequence: CASSQTSGSYEQYF.

The chain carries TRBV4-1 and TRBJ1-6, with TRBD1 as a possible D gene (5 bases). V was shortened by 3 bases and J by 4 bases, with 13 bases between the two germline ends. CDR3 length: 16 amino acids. The germline V gene encodes CDR1 MGHRA and CDR2 YSYEKL. The CDR3: CASSQGGRRYNSPLHF. The DNA of the CDR3 is TGCGCCAGCAGCCAGGGGGGACGGAGATATAATTCACCCCTCCACTTT.

The V gene is TRBV4-1, the J gene TRBJ1-5; TRBD1 matches at 7 bases. Per the germline V gene, CDR1 is MGHRA and CDR2 is YSYEKL. The V gene end was trimmed by 5 bases and the J gene end by 4 bases; junction bases not matched to a gene: 5. The CDR3 length is 14 residues. The DNA of the CDR3 is TGCGCCAGCAGCGGCAGGGGGGATAATCAGCCCCAGCATTTT. Translated: CASSGRGDNQPQHF.

This clone has just a few counts. The rearrangement uses TRBV6-6 and TRBJ2-2; TRBD2 aligns across 10 bases. With V trimmed by 6 bases and J by 2 bases, 3 bases remained unmatched. CDR3 length: 15 amino acids. The germline gives CDR1 MNHNY, CDR2 SVGAGI (reference sequence). CDR3 loop: CASSSSGGNTGELFF. The CDR3 DNA sequence: TGTGCCAGCAGCTCTAGCGGGGGTAACACCGGGGAGCTGTTTTTT.

The chain uses TRBV6-2 or TRBV6-3 and TRBJ1-2; D is uncertain. The V end was cut by 2 bases, the J end by 1 base, with 11 bases between. The CDR3 is 15 residues long. The germline CDR1 and CDR2 sequences are MNHEY and SVGEGT. CDR3 region: CASSYTPALNYGYTF. The CDR3 nucleotides read TGTGCCAGCAGTTACACGCCAGCGCTTAACTATGGCTACACCTTC.